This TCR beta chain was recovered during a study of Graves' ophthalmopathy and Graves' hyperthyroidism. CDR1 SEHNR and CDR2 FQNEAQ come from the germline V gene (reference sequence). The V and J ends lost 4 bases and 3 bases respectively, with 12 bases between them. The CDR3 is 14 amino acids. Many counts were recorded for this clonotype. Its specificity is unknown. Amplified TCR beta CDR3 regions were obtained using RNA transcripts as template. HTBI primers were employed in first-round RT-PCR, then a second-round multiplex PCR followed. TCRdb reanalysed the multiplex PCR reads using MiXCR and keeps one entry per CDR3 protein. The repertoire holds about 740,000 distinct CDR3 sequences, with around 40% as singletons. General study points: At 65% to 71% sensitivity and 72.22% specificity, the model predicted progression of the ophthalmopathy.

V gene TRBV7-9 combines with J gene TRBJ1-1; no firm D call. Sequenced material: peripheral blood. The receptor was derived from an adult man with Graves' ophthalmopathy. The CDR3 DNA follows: TGTGCCAGCAGCTATACCGGCACGGACACTGAAGCTTTCTTT. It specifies CASSYTGTDTEAFF.